Listed here are 20 T cell receptor beta chains from one sample, sequenced in a study of shared clonotypes between healthy human individuals. TCRdb's table, derived via immunoSEQ multiplex PCR, lists solely in-frame clones and lacks some. The table shows 950,000 to 1,100,000 clones, with roughly 75% occurring only once. The sequencing sample was made of memory CD4+ T cells sorted from blood. Regarding subset: CD45RA-negative fraction. These receptors all come from a man between 18 and 29 years old in good health.

V is TRBV30 and J is TRBJ1-5; D not resolved. CDR1 and CDR2 (germline): GTSNPN, SVGIG (reference sequence). With 6 bases removed from V and 3 bases from J, the gap between germline ends came to 9 bases. This CDR3 is built from 12 residues. CDR3 DNA: TGTGCCTGTCGAGGAGCCAATCAGCCCCAGCATTTT. It yields the protein CACRGANQPQHF. Combining the CDR3 with reference TRBV30 and TRBJ1-5 gives the whole variable domain SQTIHQWPATLVQPVGSPLSLECTVEGTSNPNLYWYRQAAGRGLQLLFYSVGIGQISSEVPQNLSASRPQDRQFILSSKKLLLSDSGFYLCACRGANQPQHFGDGTRLSIL.

The chain links TRBV10-3 to TRBJ2-3; TRBD1 aligns across 7 bases. The CDR3 has 16 residues. The germline gives CDR1 ENHRY, CDR2 SYGVKD. J was trimmed by 0 bases and V by 2 bases; bases with no gene match: 5. Here the CDR3 reads CAISERDRSSTDTQYF. DNA for the CDR3: TGTGCCATCAGTGAGCGGGACAGATCTAGCACAGATACGCAGTATTTT.

This clone was recorded once. The chain combines TRBV10-3 with TRBJ1-2; D ambiguous. Per the germline V gene, CDR1 is ENHRY and CDR2 is SYGVKD. The CDR3 has 14 amino acids. V lost 3 bases and J lost 4, with 12 bases in between. The CDR3 region is CAISEEGFRYGYTF. CDR3 DNA sequence: TGTGCCATCAGTGAAGAGGGTTTTCGCTATGGCTACACCTTC.

CDR3 DNA: TGTGCCAGCAGCGTAGTTGGTAGCGGGAACACGTATGAGCAGTTCTTC. Its protein product is CASSVVGSGNTYEQFF. The V gene is TRBV9, the J gene TRBJ2-1; 8 positions agree with TRBD2. Germline V CDR1 and CDR2: SGDLS, YYNGEE. The V and J ends lost 0 bases and 8 bases, in that order; junction bases with no gene match: 10. The CDR3 contains 16 residues.

CDR3 in DNA: TGTGCCAGCAGCATTCTTTCTGAAGCTTTCTTT. It translates to CASSILSEAFF. The chain couples TRBV7-3 to TRBJ1-1; D ambiguous. The CDR3 runs to 11 residues. V was shortened by 5 bases and J by 6 bases, with 7 bases between the two germline ends. From germline, CDR1 is SGHTA and CDR2 FQGTGA. The full variable domain, with the rest looked up from reference TRBV7-3 and TRBJ1-1, is GAGVSQTPSNKVTEKGKYVELRCDPISGHTALYWYRQSLGQGPEFLIYFQGTGAADDSGLPNDRFFAVRPEGSVSTLKIQRTERGDSAVYLCASSILSEAFFGQGTRLTVV.

The genes are TRBV7-3 and TRBJ2-1, with TRBD2 as a possible D gene (5 bases). This CDR3 is 15 amino acids long. Germline assignment: CDR1 SGHTA and CDR2 FQGTGA. V shed 2 bases and J shed 6 bases, with 14 bases lying between them. The CDR3 region has the DNA TGTGCCAGCAGCTTACAAACTAGTCCTGGCAATGAGCAGTTCTTC. Protein sequence: CASSLQTSPGNEQFF.

V and J are TRBV14 and TRBJ1-4; D call uncertain. The CDR3 consists of 13 residues. The germline V gene has CDR1 SGHDN and CDR2 FVKESK. The ends were cut back, 6 bases at V and 4 bases at J, with 9 bases in the middle. CDR3 DNA sequence: TGTGCCAGCAGGAGAAGAGATAATGAAAAACTGTTTTTT. Residues: CASRRRDNEKLFF. The complete variable domain, with remaining parts taken from reference TRBV14 and TRBJ1-4, reads EAGVTQFPSHSVIEKGQTVTLRCDPISGHDNLYWYRRVMGKEIKFLLHFVKESKQDESGMPNNRFLAERTGGTYSTLKVQPAELEDSGVYFCASRRRDNEKLFFGSGTQLSVL.

The V gene is TRBV5-1, the J gene TRBJ2-2; D might be TRBD1 or TRBD2, each matching 5 bases. From germline, CDR1 is SGHRS and CDR2 YFSETQ. With 0 bases removed from V and 7 bases from J, the gap between germline ends came to 13 bases. The CDR3 length is 15 residues. This CDR3 is CASSLAHLRGGELFF. The CDR3 bases are TGCGCCAGCAGCTTGGCCCACCTGAGGGGCGGGGAGCTGTTTTTT.

V is TRBV4-3 and J is TRBJ2-1; 7 bases map to TRBD2. CDR3 length equals 16 residues. Germline assignment: CDR1 LGHNA and CDR2 YSLEER. V lost 0 bases and J lost 6; bases outside the gene matches: 8. Here the CDR3 reads CASSQESLAVGNEQFF. In DNA form, the CDR3 reads TGCGCCAGCAGCCAAGAAAGCCTAGCGGTTGGCAATGAGCAGTTCTTC.

The chain carries TRBV5-4 and TRBJ2-2; D is perhaps TRBD1 (6 bases). CDR1 SGHNT and CDR2 YYREEE come from the germline V gene (reference sequence). V was trimmed by 4 bases and J by 6 bases, leaving 16 bases between them. CDR3 length: 15 residues. The CDR3 loop reads CASSHRDRNSGELFF. In DNA, the CDR3 is TGTGCCAGCAGCCACCGAGACAGGAATTCCGGGGAGCTGTTTTTT.

As concerns this clone: Other DNA sequences from this sample encode an identical CDR3 as well. The chain couples TRBV6-6 to TRBJ1-2; no reliable D call. The CDR3 runs 13 residues. V lost 5 bases, J lost 0 bases, and 7 bases lay in between. The germline V gene encodes CDR1 MNHNY and CDR2 SVGAGI (reference sequence). The CDR3 nucleotides are TGTGCCAGCAGTCCGGGATCTAACTATGGCTACACCTTC. It codes for CASSPGSNYGYTF.

This chain links TRBV27 with TRBJ2-5; 13 positions agree with TRBD2. CDR1 is MNHEY, CDR2 SMNVEV, per germline (reference sequence). The CDR3 contains 16 residues. V trimming: 6 bases; J trimming: 1 base; junction bases outside the gene matches: 5. Here the CDR3 DNA reads TGTGCCAGCAGCCGGACTAGCGGGAGATTCCAAGAGACCCAGTACTTC. As protein: CASSRTSGRFQETQYF.

The chain links TRBV5-1 to TRBJ2-4, with 8 bases matching TRBD1. CDR1 and CDR2 from the germline V gene are SGHRS and YFSETQ. The CDR3 spans 16 residues. The junction had 6 bases not matched to a gene; V was cut back by 0 bases and J by 4 bases. The CDR3 coding sequence is TGCGCCAGCAGCTTGGCCCAGGGGGCTAGTAAAAACATTCAGTACTTC. Translating gives CASSLAQGASKNIQYF.

The chain carries TRBV7-9 and TRBJ2-1, with D tentatively TRBD1 (6 bases). V was cut by 4 bases and J by 3 bases, with 16 bases left in between. The CDR3 has 16 amino acids. Germline assignment: CDR1 SEHNR and CDR2 FQNEAQ (reference sequence). CDR3 amino acids: CASSSLTGFNYNEQFF. CDR3 nucleotide sequence: TGTGCCAGCAGCTCCCTGACAGGATTTAACTACAATGAGCAGTTCTTC. The full variable domain, in which reference TRBV7-9 and TRBJ2-1 provide the parts outside the CDR3, is DTGVSQNPRHKITKRGQNVTFRCDPISEHNRLYWYRQTLGQGPEFLTYFQNEAQLEKSRLLSDRFSAERPKGSFSTLEIQRTEQGDSAMYLCASSSLTGFNYNEQFFGPGTRLTVL.

The DNA for the CDR3 is TGTGCCAGTAGTATCGGGGTGGGCGCAGGGCAGCCCCAGCATTTT. It specifies CASSIGVGAGQPQHF. V is TRBV19 and J is TRBJ1-5; possible D gene TRBD1, 5 bases. The V gene lost 3 bases and the J gene lost 7 bases, with 16 bases spanning the gap. The CDR3 sequence is 15 residues long. Germline V gene sequence: CDR1 LNHDA, CDR2 SQIVND (reference sequence).

Only a few counts were recorded for this clone. The chain is built from TRBV2 and TRBJ2-3; weak D call: TRBD2 (6 bases). The ends were cut back, 4 bases at V and 3 bases at J, with 14 bases in the middle. Germline lookup yields CDR1 SNHLY and CDR2 FYNNEI. This CDR3 contains 15 residues. The CDR3 DNA follows: TGTGCCAGCAGTGTCGGGGGTCGAGGTACAGATACGCAGTATTTT. Protein sequence: CASSVGGRGTDTQYF.

The chain is built from TRBV2 and TRBJ1-3, with D hard to call. Germline values: CDR1 SNHLY, CDR2 FYNNEI. This CDR3 spans 15 amino acids. With 2 bases removed from V and 0 bases from J, the gap between germline ends came to 8 bases. This chain's CDR3 is CASSEQSASGNTIYF. CDR3 DNA: TGTGCCAGCAGTGAACAAAGCGCCTCTGGAAACACCATATATTTT.

The chain couples TRBV28 to TRBJ1-5, with D hard to call. V was shortened by 6 bases and J by 1 base, with 13 bases between the two germline ends. Germline CDR1 reads MDHEN; CDR2 reads SYDVKM. The CDR3 consists of 15 residues. Written as DNA, the CDR3 is TGTGCCAGCAGCCAACCTAGAGAAAGCAATCAGCCCCAGCATTTT. This encodes CASSQPRESNQPQHF. Drawing the rest from reference TRBV28 and TRBJ1-5, the complete variable domain is DVKVTQSSRYLVKRTGEKVFLECVQDMDHENMFWYRQDPGLGLRLIYFSYDVKMKEKGDIPEGYSVSREKKERFSLILESASTNQTSMYLCASSQPRESNQPQHFGDGTRLSIL.

This chain uses TRBV27 with TRBJ2-7; 12 nucleotides match TRBD2. CDR1 MNHEY and CDR2 SMNVEV come from the germline V gene (reference sequence). Trimming took 6 bases from V and 3 from J; bases not matched to a gene: 6. The CDR3 consists of 15 residues. CDR3 sequence (DNA): TGTGCCAGCAGCCCCCGACTAGCGGGAGTCTACGAGCAGTACTTC. Translated: CASSPRLAGVYEQYF.

The chain carries TRBV5-1 and TRBJ2-3; 9 nucleotides match TRBD1. With 7 bases clipped from V and 4 bases from J, the junction kept 10 bases outside the gene matches. Looked up from germline, CDR1 is SGHRS and CDR2 is YFSETQ. This CDR3 region has 15 residues. CDR3 nucleotide sequence: TGCGCCAGCCGAACGGGACAGGGCCCCCCAGATACGCAGTATTTT. Encoded protein: CASRTGQGPPDTQYF.